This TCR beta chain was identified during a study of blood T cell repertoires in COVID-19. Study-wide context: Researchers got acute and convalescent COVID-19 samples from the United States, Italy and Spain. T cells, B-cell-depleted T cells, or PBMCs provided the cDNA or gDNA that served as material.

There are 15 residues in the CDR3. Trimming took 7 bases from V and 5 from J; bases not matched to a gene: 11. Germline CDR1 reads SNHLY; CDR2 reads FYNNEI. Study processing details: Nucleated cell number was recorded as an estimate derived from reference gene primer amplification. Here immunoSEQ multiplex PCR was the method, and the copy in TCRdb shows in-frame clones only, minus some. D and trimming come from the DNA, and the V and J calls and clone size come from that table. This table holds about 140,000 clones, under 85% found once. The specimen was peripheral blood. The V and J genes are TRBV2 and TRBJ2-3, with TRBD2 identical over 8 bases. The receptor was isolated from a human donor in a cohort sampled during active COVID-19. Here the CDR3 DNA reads TGTGCCAGCAATTTAAGCGGGGGTCGTGGAGATACGCAGTATTTT. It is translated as CASNLSGGRGDTQYF.